These 9 T cell receptor beta chains were sequenced from one sample in a study of beta chain features in type 1 diabetes. Regarding the study as a whole: All four CD4+ subsets of Type 1 diabetes patients contained TCRB CDR3s that were moderately but significantly shorter.

The antigens for these receptors are not known. Reverse transcription of all isolated RNA meant that expressed TCRB transcripts were sequenced. Clones were read by immunoSEQ multiplex PCR, and TCRdb kept only the in-frame ones, dropping some. The data show about 52,000 clones, 35% to 50% seen once. The sequenced sample consisted of Tregs from blood. All receptors come from a man younger than 45 with type 1 diabetes.

The chain uses TRBV27 and TRBJ1-1; D possibly corresponds to TRBD1 (6 bases). V gave up 6 bases and J gave up 6 bases, with 20 bases separating them. The CDR3 contains 15 residues. The germline V gene encodes CDR1 MNHEY and CDR2 SMNVEV (reference sequence). Here the CDR3 DNA reads TGTGCCAGCAGCCGTCTTGGGCTTTCAGGGGCTGAAGCTTTCTTT. It yields the protein CASSRLGLSGAEAFF.

This chain joins TRBV6-6 and TRBJ2-7; D is possibly TRBD1 (5 bases). The CDR3 has 13 residues. Per the germline V gene, CDR1 is MNHNY and CDR2 is SVGAGI (reference sequence). Trimming left V 6 bases short and J 3 bases short, with 12 bases between. This CDR3 is CASSRDSNYEQYF. CDR3 sequence (DNA): TGTGCCAGCAGCCGCGACAGTAACTACGAGCAGTACTTC.

The chain recombines TRBV2 with TRBJ2-5, with 7 bases that match TRBD1. J gave up 5 bases and V 1 base, and 7 bases lay outside the gene matches. The CDR3 loop spans 15 amino acids. CDR1 is SNHLY, CDR2 FYNNEI, per germline. CDR3 sequence: CASSEDELRGETQYF. In DNA, the CDR3 is TGTGCCAGCAGTGAAGACGAGCTCAGGGGGGAGACCCAGTACTTC.

This chain connects TRBV9 to TRBJ1-1, with TRBD1 as a possible D gene (5 bases). CDR3 size: 13 residues. CDR1 and CDR2 (germline): SGDLS, YYNGEE. The V gene lost 6 bases and the J gene lost 0 bases, with 9 bases spanning the gap. The CDR3: CASTRQLNTEAFF. CDR3 bases: TGTGCCAGCACGCGACAGCTGAACACTGAAGCTTTCTTT.

This chain links TRBV6-1 with TRBJ2-5, with 10 bases fitting TRBD2. Germline V gene sequence: CDR1 MNHNS, CDR2 SASEGT. The CDR3 covers 20 residues. V shed 1 base, J shed 5 bases, and the junction held 19 bases outside the gene matches. The DNA of the CDR3 is TGTGCCAGCAGTGAAGGGATGTACAGGGGGGCTAGCGGGAGTCGGGAGACCCAGTACTTC. It codes for CASSEGMYRGASGSRETQYF.

This clone was detected a few times. This chain links TRBV6-6 with TRBJ2-3; tentatively, D is TRBD2 (6 bases). From germline, CDR1 is MNHNY and CDR2 SVGAGI (reference sequence). The CDR3 contains 14 residues. The germline V and J ends were trimmed by 1 base and 4 bases, with 9 bases remaining between them. The CDR3 loop is CASSYLAVSDTQYF. The CDR3 nucleotides are TGTGCCAGCAGTTACTTAGCGGTATCAGATACGCAGTATTTT.

This chain uses TRBV28 with TRBJ2-4; TRBD2 is a possible D gene (6 bases). The CDR3 is 15 residues long. Germline values: CDR1 MDHEN, CDR2 SYDVKM. Trimming removed 6 bases from V and 1 base from J, with 13 bases in between. The CDR3 DNA reads as TGTGCCAGCAGCGGGAGTCGCACGGCCAAAAACATTCAGTACTTC. Residues: CASSGSRTAKNIQYF.

This clone was seen more than once but under ten times. This chain uses TRBV5-4 with TRBJ2-1; D may be TRBD2 (5 bases). The CDR3 contains 15 residues. Germline V lookup: CDR1 SGHNT, CDR2 YYREEE (reference sequence). V lost 0 bases and J 2 bases, leaving 9 bases between the germline ends. CDR3 in amino acids: CASSLGGSTYNEQFF. CDR3 coding DNA: TGTGCCAGCAGCTTGGGAGGGAGCACCTACAATGAGCAGTTCTTC.

This chain uses TRBV11-2 with TRBJ2-6; 9 bases agree with TRBD2. The V gene's germline CDR1 is SGHAT and CDR2 FQNNGV. The J segment lost 4 bases and the V segment lost 6 bases, leaving 10 bases of the junction unmatched. CDR3 length equals 17 residues. CDR3 sequence: CASRISSGLAGANVLTF. Written as DNA, the CDR3 is TGTGCCAGCAGGATCTCCTCCGGACTAGCGGGGGCCAACGTCCTGACTTTC.